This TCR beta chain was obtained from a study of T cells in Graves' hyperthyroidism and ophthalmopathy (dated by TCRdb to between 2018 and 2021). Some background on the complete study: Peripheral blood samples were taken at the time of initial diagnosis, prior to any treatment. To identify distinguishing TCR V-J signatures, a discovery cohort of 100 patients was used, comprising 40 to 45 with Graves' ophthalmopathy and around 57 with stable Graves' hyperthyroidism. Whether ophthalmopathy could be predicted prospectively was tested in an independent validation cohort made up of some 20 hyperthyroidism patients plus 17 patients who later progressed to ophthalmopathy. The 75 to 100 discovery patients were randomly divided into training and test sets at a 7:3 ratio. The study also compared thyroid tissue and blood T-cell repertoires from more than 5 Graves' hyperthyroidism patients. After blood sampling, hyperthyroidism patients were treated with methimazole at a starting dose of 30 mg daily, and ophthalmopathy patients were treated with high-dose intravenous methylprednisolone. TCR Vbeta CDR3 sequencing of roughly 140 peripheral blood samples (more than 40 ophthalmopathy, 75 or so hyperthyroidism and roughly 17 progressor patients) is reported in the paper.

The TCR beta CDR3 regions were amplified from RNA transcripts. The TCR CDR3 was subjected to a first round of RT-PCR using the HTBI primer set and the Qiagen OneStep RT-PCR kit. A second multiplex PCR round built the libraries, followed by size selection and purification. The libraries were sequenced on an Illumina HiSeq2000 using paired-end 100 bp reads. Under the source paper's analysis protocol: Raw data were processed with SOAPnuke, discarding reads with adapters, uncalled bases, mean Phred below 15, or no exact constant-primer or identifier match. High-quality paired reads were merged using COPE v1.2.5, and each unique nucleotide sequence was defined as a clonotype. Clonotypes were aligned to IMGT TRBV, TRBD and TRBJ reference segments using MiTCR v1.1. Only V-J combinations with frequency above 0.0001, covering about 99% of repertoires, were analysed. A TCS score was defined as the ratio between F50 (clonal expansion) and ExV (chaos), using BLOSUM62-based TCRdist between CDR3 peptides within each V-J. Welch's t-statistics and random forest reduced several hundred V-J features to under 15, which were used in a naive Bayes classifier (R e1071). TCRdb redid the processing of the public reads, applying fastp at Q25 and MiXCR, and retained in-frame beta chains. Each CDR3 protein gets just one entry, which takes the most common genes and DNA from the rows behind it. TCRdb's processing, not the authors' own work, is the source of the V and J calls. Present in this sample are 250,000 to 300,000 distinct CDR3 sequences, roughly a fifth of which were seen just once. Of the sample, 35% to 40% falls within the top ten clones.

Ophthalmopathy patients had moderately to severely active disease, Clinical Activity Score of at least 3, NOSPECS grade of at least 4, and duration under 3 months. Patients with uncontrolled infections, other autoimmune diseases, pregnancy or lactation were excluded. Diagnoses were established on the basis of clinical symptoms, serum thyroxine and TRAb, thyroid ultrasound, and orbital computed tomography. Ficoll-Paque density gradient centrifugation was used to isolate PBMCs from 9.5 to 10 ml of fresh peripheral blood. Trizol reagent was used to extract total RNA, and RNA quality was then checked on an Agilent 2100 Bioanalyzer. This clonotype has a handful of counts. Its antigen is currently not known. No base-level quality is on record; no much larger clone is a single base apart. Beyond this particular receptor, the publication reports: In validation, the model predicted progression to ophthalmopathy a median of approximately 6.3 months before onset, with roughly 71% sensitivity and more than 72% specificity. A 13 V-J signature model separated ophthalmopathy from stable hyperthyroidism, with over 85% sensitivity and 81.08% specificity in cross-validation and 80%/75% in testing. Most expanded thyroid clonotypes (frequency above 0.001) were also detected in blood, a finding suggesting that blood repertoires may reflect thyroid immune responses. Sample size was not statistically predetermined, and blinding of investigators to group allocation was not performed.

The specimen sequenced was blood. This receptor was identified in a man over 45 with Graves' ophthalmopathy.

The sequence in DNA is TGTGCCAGTAACCCCGCGGTGGGGGTCAACTATGGCTACACCTTC. The resulting protein is CASNPAVGVNYGYTF. The chain joins TRBV19 to TRBJ1-2; tentative D gene TRBD1, with 5 bases matching. Including cysteine and phenylalanine, the CDR3 has 15 amino acids. Only the CDR3 DNA stays, 45 bases, in frame from base 1. Looking up the germline V gene (reference sequence) yields CDR1 LNHDA and CDR2 SQIVND. Deletion took 7 bases off V and 2 bases off J, with a span of 17 bases between the germline ends.